This TCR beta chain was sequenced for a study of cytomegalovirus exposure and HLA in healthy donors. Study-wide results and caveats: Later analysis demonstrated an association between a missense DCLRE1C variant and TCR beta V- and J-gene trimming. Solely CMV serostatus was available to characterize immune exposure. In a later analysis, HLA-associated beta chains showed higher expansion and lower generation probabilities than comparable chains. A previous analysis found most TCR beta V segments productive roughly 90% or roughly 30% of the time.

Trimming shortened V by 4 bases and J by 7 bases, and 11 bases separated the two germline ends. Germline loops: CDR1 MNHEY, CDR2 SMNVEV (reference sequence). The CDR3 is 12 residues long. The PCR contained 60 Vbeta and 13 Jbeta primers. The table came from immunoSEQ multiplex PCR; TCRdb's copy has only in-frame clones and leaves some out. The sample holds about 110,000 clones, less than 80% seen once. Worth noting for this clone: Its antigen is still unknown.

V gene TRBV27 combines with J gene TRBJ2-7; D is perhaps TRBD2 (5 bases). The material sequenced was PBMCs. This receptor was identified in a woman aged 45-65 years in good health and CMV-seropositive. CDR3 region: CASSSLGLEQYF. The CDR3 coding sequence is TGTGCCAGCAGTTCCCTTGGACTGGAGCAGTACTTC.